The 29 T cell receptor beta chains presented below share a single source sample, sequenced in a study of blood T cell repertoires in COVID-19. Data came from immunoSEQ multiplex PCR; TCRdb stores just in-frame clones and leaves some out. In the table there are roughly 45,000 clones, around 86% of which are singletons. Sequencing input: peripheral blood. The receptors come from a man aged 60 to 75 with active COVID-19.

The chain uses TRBV6-6 and TRBJ2-4; 8 bases are shared with TRBD2. The CDR3 length is 13 residues. CDR1 and CDR2 from the germline V gene are MNHNY and SVGAGI (reference sequence). V dropped 5 bases and J dropped 6; count of bases not matched to a gene: 3. CDR3 protein: CASSGAGGNIQYF. CDR3 bases: TGTGCCAGCAGTGGCGCGGGAGGAAACATTCAGTACTTC.

This clone was seen just once. The J gene is TRBJ1-4, the V gene TRBV3-1 (or the pseudogene TRBV3-2); perhaps TRBD1 as D (5 bases). This CDR3 has 13 residues. The ends were cut back, 8 bases at V and 5 bases at J, with 12 bases in the middle. The germline V gene has CDR1 LGHDT and CDR2 YNNKEL (reference sequence). Written as DNA, the CDR3 is TGTGCCAGCTCGTGGACAAACAATGAAAAACTGTTTTTT. Its translation: CASSWTNNEKLFF.

There are a few counts of this clone. This sequence joins TRBV6-5 and TRBJ2-2; D uncertain. The germline V gene has CDR1 MNHEY and CDR2 SVGAGI. Trimming took 0 bases from V and 0 from J, leaving 2 bases between them. The CDR3 loop spans 14 amino acids. The CDR3 bases are TGTGCCAGCAGTTACTCCACGAACACCGGGGAGCTGTTTTTT. Protein product: CASSYSTNTGELFF.

The chain is built from TRBV23-1 and TRBJ1-5; 10 bases match TRBD1. TRBV23-1 is an ORF, with its function uncertain. This CDR3 has 13 residues. The V segment lost 11 bases and the J segment 4 bases; nucleotides outside the gene matches: 5. The CDR3 DNA sequence: TGCGCCCCAGGACAGGGGGTTAATCAGCCCCAGCATTTT. Amino acids: CAPGQGVNQPQHF.

This clone was recorded once. The rearrangement uses TRBV4-1 and TRBJ2-5; D ambiguous. Per the germline V gene, CDR1 is MGHRA and CDR2 is YSYEKL. The CDR3 loop spans 15 amino acids. The germline V and J ends were trimmed by 4 bases and 7 bases, with 19 bases remaining between them. The CDR3 sequence is CASSLGHLEIGTQYF. CDR3 bases: TGCGCCAGCAGCCTCGGCCACCTAGAGATCGGGACCCAGTACTTC.

The rearrangement links TRBV2 to TRBJ1-1, with D uncertain. Germline CDR1 reads SNHLY; CDR2 reads FYNNEI. The V end lost 7 bases, the J end lost 0 bases, and 9 bases lay between the germline ends. The CDR3 extends over 13 amino acids. CDR3 coding DNA: TGTGCCAGCACCATCAGTCTGAACACTGAAGCTTTCTTT. This codes for CASTISLNTEAFF. Full variable domain (outside the CDR3, taken from reference TRBV2 and TRBJ1-1): EPEVTQTPSHQVTQMGQEVILRCVPISNHLYFYWYRQILGQKVEFLVSFYNNEISEKSEIFDDQFSVERPDGSNFTLKIRSTKLEDSAMYFCASTISLNTEAFFGQGTRLTVV.

The rearrangement uses TRBV18 and TRBJ1-5, with D tentatively TRBD1 (6 bases). CDR1 and CDR2 from the germline V gene are KGHSH and LQKENI. This CDR3 region has 14 residues. Deletions cut 6 bases from V and 1 base from J, with 10 bases between. The CDR3, as DNA: TGTGCCAGCTCTGGGGGCCCGAGCAATCAGCCCCAGCATTTT. Translated: CASSGGPSNQPQHF.

The V call is TRBV4-3, the J call TRBJ2-1, with TRBD2 matching 7 bases. This CDR3 is built from 15 residues. Trimming cost V 3 bases and J 6 bases; bases outside gene matches: 8. Germline assignment: CDR1 LGHNA and CDR2 YSLEER. The CDR3 loop reads CASSHSTSTGNEQFF. The CDR3 region has the DNA TGCGCCAGCAGCCACTCGACTAGCACGGGCAATGAGCAGTTCTTC.

The V and J genes are TRBV9 and TRBJ1-4, with a possible D match to TRBD1 (6 bases). The germline V gene encodes CDR1 SGDLS and CDR2 YYNGEE. The CDR3 totals 13 residues. Trimming pared 7 bases from V and 4 bases from J, leaving 11 bases between. DNA for the CDR3: TGTGCCAGCGCGAGGGGGTTTAATGAAAAACTGTTTTTT. It specifies CASARGFNEKLFF.

This sequence joins TRBV5-4 and TRBJ2-1; tentative D call: TRBD2 (5 bases). From germline, CDR1 is SGHNT and CDR2 YYREEE (reference sequence). This CDR3 has 15 residues. With 2 bases removed from V and 0 bases from J, the gap between germline ends came to 9 bases. The chain's CDR3 is CASSFLGSSYNEQFF. The CDR3 bases are TGTGCCAGCAGCTTTCTAGGGAGCTCCTACAATGAGCAGTTCTTC.

By share of the sample, this clone is medium-sized. The chain uses TRBV6-5 and TRBJ2-2, with 8 bases that match TRBD1. V lost 7 bases to trimming and J lost 5 bases; unmatched junction nucleotides: 3. The CDR3 has 13 amino acids. CDR1 is MNHEY, CDR2 SVGAGI, per germline. The CDR3 nucleotides read TGTGCCAGCAATCGACAGGGGACCGGGGAGCTGTTTTTT. Protein: CASNRQGTGELFF.

The rearrangement uses TRBV9 and TRBJ2-7; no firm D call. CDR1 and CDR2 (germline): SGDLS, YYNGEE. The ends were cut back, 2 bases at V and 2 bases at J, with 14 bases in the middle. The CDR3 covers 15 residues. For the CDR3, the DNA is TGTGCCAGCAGCGTGACTGGCGGAACGACCTACGAGCAGTACTTC. Protein: CASSVTGGTTYEQYF.

The gene calls are TRBV12-3 or TRBV12-4 and TRBJ2-5; D perhaps matches TRBD2 (6 bases). This CDR3 contains 13 residues. With 6 bases removed from V and 4 bases from J, the gap between germline ends came to 12 bases. The chain's CDR3 is CASSSGTRETQYF. CDR3 DNA: TGTGCCAGCAGCTCCGGGACTCGAGAGACCCAGTACTTC.

This sequence joins TRBV11-3 and TRBJ2-1; 12 positions match TRBD2. The CDR3 has 16 residues. From germline, CDR1 is SGHNT and CDR2 YENEEA. V lost 3 bases and J lost 8; bases outside the gene matches: 8. The CDR3, as DNA: TGTGCCAGCAGCTTCGGACTAGCGGGAAACATCGATGAGCAGTTCTTC. It specifies CASSFGLAGNIDEQFF.

The rearrangement links TRBV15 to TRBJ2-7; TRBD1 might be the D (7 bases). Germline V lookup: CDR1 LNHNV, CDR2 YYDKDF (reference sequence). The CDR3 runs 16 residues. V lost 1 base and J lost 3, with 16 bases in between. The CDR3 protein is CATSRVGGSRGYEQYF. The CDR3 DNA reads TGTGCCACCAGCAGAGTAGGGGGCTCGCGGGGCTACGAGCAGTACTTC.

V and J are TRBV6-1 and TRBJ2-3; 7 bases are a match to TRBD1. This CDR3 has 15 amino acids. Germline CDR1 reads MNHNS; CDR2 reads SASEGT. The ends lost 3 bases at V and 8 bases at J; junction bases unmatched: 11. DNA for the CDR3: TGTGCCAGCAGTGAGACAGGGCAGGGTCTTTCTACGCAGTATTTT. It codes for CASSETGQGLSTQYF.

This chain connects TRBV7-9 to TRBJ2-1; TRBD2 matches at 9 bases. CDR3 length: 18 residues. Germline lookup yields CDR1 SEHNR and CDR2 FQNEAQ (reference sequence). V dropped 3 bases and J dropped 3; count of bases not matched to a gene: 12. Here the CDR3 DNA reads TGTGCCAGCAGCTTTTTAGCTAGCGGGGATTTATACTACAATGAGCAGTTCTTC. Translated: CASSFLASGDLYYNEQFF.

The V and J genes are TRBV10-3 and TRBJ2-1; 8 nucleotides align to TRBD2. The V segment lost 5 bases and the J segment 6 bases; nucleotides outside the gene matches: 9. The CDR3 totals 15 residues. Germline values: CDR1 ENHRY, CDR2 SYGVKD. The CDR3 region is CAISTSGGGSNEQFF. The DNA for the CDR3 is TGTGCCATCAGTACTAGCGGAGGGGGGAGCAATGAGCAGTTCTTC.

The chain recombines TRBV27 with TRBJ2-3; D might be TRBD2 (6 bases). The CDR3 length is 14 residues. V was clipped by 3 bases and J by 4 bases, with 11 bases between them. The germline V gene has CDR1 MNHEY and CDR2 SMNVEV (reference sequence). The CDR3 sequence is CASSFWGVPDTQYF. CDR3 in DNA: TGTGCCAGCAGTTTTTGGGGGGTACCAGATACGCAGTATTTT.

The chain employs TRBV18 and TRBJ1-1; TRBD1 might be the D (6 bases). Between the trimmed V and J ends, which lost 3 bases and 2 bases, there was a span of 13 bases. Germline V gene data show CDR1 as KGHSH and CDR2 as LQKENI. This CDR3 contains 15 residues. CDR3 protein: CASSPGEGGNTEAFF. CDR3 DNA sequence: TGTGCCAGCTCACCGGGGGAGGGGGGAAACACTGAAGCTTTCTTT.

This rearrangement joins TRBV27 to TRBJ1-1, with 11 bases lining up with TRBD1. Germline lookup yields CDR1 MNHEY and CDR2 SMNVEV (reference sequence). This CDR3 contains 15 residues. Trimming removed 4 bases from V and 5 bases from J; junction bases left unmatched: 6. The CDR3: CASSSGRDRGTEAFF. The CDR3 region has the DNA TGTGCCAGCAGTTCCGGTCGGGACAGGGGGACTGAAGCTTTCTTT.

The gene calls are TRBV7-3 and TRBJ2-1; 14 bases align to TRBD2. Per the germline V gene, CDR1 is SGHTA and CDR2 is FQGTGA. The ends lost 5 bases at V and 8 bases at J; junction bases unmatched: 5. The CDR3 sequence is 15 residues long. CDR3 sequence (DNA): TGTGCCAGCAGCCCGGGACTAGCGGGAGCGCATGAGCAGTTCTTC. It encodes CASSPGLAGAHEQFF. Full variable domain (missing parts from reference TRBV7-3 and TRBJ2-1): GAGVSQTPSNKVTEKGKYVELRCDPISGHTALYWYRQSLGQGPEFLIYFQGTGAADDSGLPNDRFFAVRPEGSVSTLKIQRTERGDSAVYLCASSPGLAGAHEQFFGPGTRLTVL.

The CDR3 DNA reads as TGTGCCAGCAGCTCCGGGACAGGCTCTGGAAACACCATATATTTT. This sequence encodes CASSSGTGSGNTIYF. V and J are TRBV5-6 and TRBJ1-3, with 8 bases lining up with TRBD1. Per the germline V gene, CDR1 is SGHDT and CDR2 is YYEEEE. The CDR3 is made up of 15 amino acids. V was pared by 3 bases and J by 0 bases, with 2 bases of the junction left unmatched.

This chain uses TRBV6-5 with TRBJ2-7; 10 bases fit TRBD2. V was clipped by 4 bases and J by 6 bases; unmatched bases: 6. CDR3 length equals 14 residues. Germline V gives CDR1 MNHEY, CDR2 SVGAGI. The chain's CDR3 is CASSFLSGRTEQYF. In DNA, the CDR3 is TGTGCCAGCAGTTTCCTTAGCGGGAGGACCGAGCAGTACTTC.

The chain uses TRBV7-6 and TRBJ2-2, with 9 bases matching TRBD1. This CDR3 contains 15 residues. Germline-derived CDR1 and CDR2 are SGHVS and FNYEAQ. With V trimmed by 5 bases and J by 4 bases, 5 bases remained unmatched. CDR3 sequence reads: CASSPTGGLTGELFF. The CDR3 DNA sequence: TGTGCCAGCAGCCCAACAGGGGGCCTCACCGGGGAGCTGTTTTTT.

This rearrangement joins TRBV5-1 to TRBJ2-7, with a weak D call TRBD1 (6 bases). The germline V and J ends were trimmed by 0 bases and 0 bases, with 13 bases remaining between them. Germline values: CDR1 SGHRS, CDR2 YFSETQ. The CDR3 consists of 16 residues. DNA for the CDR3: TGCGCCAGCAGCTTGGTTCAGGGGTCTAGCTCCTACGAGCAGTACTTC. Translating gives CASSLVQGSSSYEQYF.

This clone came up a few times. The V call is TRBV27, the J call TRBJ2-7, with 10 bases lining up with TRBD1. Trimming at V came to 3 bases and at J to 6 bases, leaving 2 bases not matched to a gene. Germline V CDR1 and CDR2: MNHEY, SMNVEV (reference sequence). The CDR3 consists of 13 residues. CDR3 amino acids: CASSLTGGPEQYF. In nucleotides, the CDR3 is TGTGCCAGCAGTTTGACAGGGGGCCCCGAGCAGTACTTC.

This chain joins TRBV5-1 and TRBJ2-5, with 11 nucleotides matching TRBD1. CDR1 is SGHRS, CDR2 YFSETQ, per germline. CDR3 size: 14 residues. V lost 5 bases, J lost 3 bases, and 3 bases stayed unmatched. In nucleotides, the CDR3 is TGCGCCAGCAGAAGGACAGGGGGCGAAGAGACCCAGTACTTC. As protein: CASRRTGGEETQYF.

The chain combines TRBV7-8 with TRBJ2-3; 16 nucleotides agree with TRBD2. CDR3 length equals 18 residues. Looked up from germline, CDR1 is SGHVS and CDR2 is FQNEAQ. V was clipped by 2 bases and J by 7 bases; unmatched bases: 9. DNA for the CDR3: TGTGCCAGCAGCTTAACCCCCGGGACTAGCGGGAGGGCCCATACGCAGTATTTT. Translated, it gives CASSLTPGTSGRAHTQYF.